The clone carrying this TCR beta chain was counted at least ten times. Antigen specificity is unknown. The CDR3 extends over 16 amino acids. Per the germline V gene, CDR1 is MNHEY and CDR2 is SVGAGI. After removal of 3 bases from V and 6 bases from J, the junction contained 13 bases not matched to a gene. The data were produced by immunoSEQ multiplex PCR, yet TCRdb's version contains in-frame clones alone and is incomplete. This sample carries about 44,000 clones, none of them present only once. These data are taken from a study of T cells after posttransplantation cyclophosphamide. Findings and limits, study-wide: Recipient CMV seropositivity and CMV reactivation strongly tracked TRB clonality.

The sequenced sample consisted of PBMCs. This receptor was identified in a man aged 40-49 years in good health, CMV-negative, and a related stem cell transplant donor. V gene TRBV6-5 combines with J gene TRBJ1-2; 7 bases map to TRBD1. CDR3 in DNA: TGTGCCAGCAGTTATCGGGACAGCGACGGAGTCAATGGCTACACCTTC. Translation: CASSYRDSDGVNGYTF.